This T cell receptor beta chain was retrieved from a study of cytomegalovirus exposure and HLA in healthy donors. Study observations and caveats: The authors considered a cluster of highly shared sequence variants likely to be a sequencing artifact.

Vbeta (60) and Jbeta (13) primers were used in the PCR. Libraries were prepared by immunoSEQ multiplex PCR; TCRdb keeps only in-frame clonotypes and omits some of them. The sample lists roughly 120,000 clones, roughly three quarters occurring once. Remarks on this clone: Its cognate antigen is unknown. Distinct nucleotide sequences in the sample also encode this CDR3.

V dropped 1 base and J dropped 7 bases, with 16 bases sitting between them. Germline values: CDR1 SEHNR, CDR2 FQNEAQ (reference sequence). There are 15 residues in the CDR3. This sequence originates from a young man in good health and CMV-seronegative. The chain carries TRBV7-9 and TRBJ1-2, with D tentatively TRBD1 (5 bases). Sequenced: PBMCs. CDR3 in amino acids: CASSLEGRVGPGYTF. The CDR3 DNA sequence: TGTGCCAGCAGCTTAGAAGGGAGGGTGGGGCCTGGCTACACCTTC. The full variable domain, with the rest looked up from reference TRBV7-9 and TRBJ1-2, is DTGVSQNPRHKITKRGQNVTFRCDPISEHNRLYWYRQTLGQGPEFLTYFQNEAQLEKSRLLSDRFSAERPKGSFSTLEIQRTEQGDSAMYLCASSLEGRVGPGYTFGSGTRLTVV.